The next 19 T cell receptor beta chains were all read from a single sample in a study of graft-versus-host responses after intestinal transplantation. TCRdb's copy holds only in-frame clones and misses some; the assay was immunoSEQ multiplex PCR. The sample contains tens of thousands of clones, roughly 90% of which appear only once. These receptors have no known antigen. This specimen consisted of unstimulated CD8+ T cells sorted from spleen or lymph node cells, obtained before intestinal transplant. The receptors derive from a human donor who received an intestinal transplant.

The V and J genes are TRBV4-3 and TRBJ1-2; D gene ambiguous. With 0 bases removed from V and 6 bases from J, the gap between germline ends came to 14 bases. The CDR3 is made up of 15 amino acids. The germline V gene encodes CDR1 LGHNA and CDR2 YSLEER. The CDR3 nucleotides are TGCGCCAGCAGCCAAGATATGAGGGTATGGGATGGCTACACCTTC. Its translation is CASSQDMRVWDGYTF.

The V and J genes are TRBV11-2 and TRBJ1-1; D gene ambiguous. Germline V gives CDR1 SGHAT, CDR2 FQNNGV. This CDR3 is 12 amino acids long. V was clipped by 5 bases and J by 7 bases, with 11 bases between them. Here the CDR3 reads CASSPLAGEAFF. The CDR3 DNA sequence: TGTGCCAGCAGCCCCCTGGCAGGTGAAGCTTTCTTT. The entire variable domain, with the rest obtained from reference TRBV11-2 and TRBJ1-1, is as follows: EAGVAQSPRYKIIEKRQSVAFWCNPISGHATLYWYQQILGQGPKLLIQFQNNGVVDDSQLPKDRFSAERLKGVDSTLKIQPAKLEDSAVYLCASSPLAGEAFFGQGTRLTVV.

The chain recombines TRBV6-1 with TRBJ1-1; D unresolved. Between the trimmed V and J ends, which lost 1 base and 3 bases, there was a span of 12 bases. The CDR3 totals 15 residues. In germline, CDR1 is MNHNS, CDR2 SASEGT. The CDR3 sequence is CASSEVRQPDTEAFF. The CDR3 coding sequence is TGTGCCAGCAGTGAAGTCCGACAACCCGACACTGAAGCTTTCTTT.

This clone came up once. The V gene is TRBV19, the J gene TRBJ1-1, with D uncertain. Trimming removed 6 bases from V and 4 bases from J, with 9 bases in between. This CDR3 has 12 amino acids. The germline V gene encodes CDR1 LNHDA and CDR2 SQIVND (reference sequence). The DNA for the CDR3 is TGTGCCAGTAGGGCCGGGGTCACTGAAGCTTTCTTT. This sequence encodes CASRAGVTEAFF.

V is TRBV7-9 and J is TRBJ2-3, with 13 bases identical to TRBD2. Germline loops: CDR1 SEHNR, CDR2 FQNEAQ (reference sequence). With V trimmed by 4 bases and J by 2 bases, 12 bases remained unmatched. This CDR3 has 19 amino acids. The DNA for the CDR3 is TGTGCCAGCAGCTCGGAAGAACTAGCGGGGGGGCCGATCACAGATACGCAGTATTTT. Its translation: CASSSEELAGGPITDTQYF.

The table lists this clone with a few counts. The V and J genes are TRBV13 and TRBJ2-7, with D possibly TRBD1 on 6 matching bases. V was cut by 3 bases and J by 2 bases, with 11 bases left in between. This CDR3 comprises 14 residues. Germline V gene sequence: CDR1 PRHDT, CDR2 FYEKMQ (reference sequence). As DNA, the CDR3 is TGTGCCAGCAGCTTCAGGACAGCAACCTACGAGCAGTACTTC. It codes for CASSFRTATYEQYF.

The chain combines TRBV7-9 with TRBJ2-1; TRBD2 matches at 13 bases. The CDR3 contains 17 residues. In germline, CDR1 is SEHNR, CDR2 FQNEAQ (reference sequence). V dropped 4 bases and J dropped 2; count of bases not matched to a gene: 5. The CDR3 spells CASSSRTSGGPYNEQFF. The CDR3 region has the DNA TGTGCCAGCAGCTCCCGGACTAGCGGGGGCCCCTACAATGAGCAGTTCTTC. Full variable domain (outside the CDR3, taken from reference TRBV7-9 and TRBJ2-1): DTGVSQNPRHKITKRGQNVTFRCDPISEHNRLYWYRQTLGQGPEFLTYFQNEAQLEKSRLLSDRFSAERPKGSFSTLEIQRTEQGDSAMYLCASSSRTSGGPYNEQFFGPGTRLTVL.

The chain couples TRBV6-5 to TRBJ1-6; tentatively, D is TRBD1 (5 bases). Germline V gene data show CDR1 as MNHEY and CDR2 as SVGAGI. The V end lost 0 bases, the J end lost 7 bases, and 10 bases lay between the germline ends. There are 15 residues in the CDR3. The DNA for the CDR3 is TGTGCCAGCAGTTACTCGGTACAGGCAAATTCACCCCTCCACTTT. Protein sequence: CASSYSVQANSPLHF.

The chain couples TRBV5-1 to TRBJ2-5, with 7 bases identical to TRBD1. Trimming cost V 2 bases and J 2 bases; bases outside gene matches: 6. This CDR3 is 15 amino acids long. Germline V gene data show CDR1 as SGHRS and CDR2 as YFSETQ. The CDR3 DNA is TGCGCCAGCAGCTTCTACCGGGACAGACAAGAGACCCAGTACTTC. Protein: CASSFYRDRQETQYF.

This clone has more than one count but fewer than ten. The CDR3 DNA reads TGTGCCTGGAGTGTGTCGGGTAACTACGAGCAGTACTTC. Protein product: CAWSVSGNYEQYF. V is TRBV30 and J is TRBJ2-7; D is unresolved. The germline gives CDR1 GTSNPN, CDR2 SVGIG (reference sequence). Trimming removed 0 bases from V and 3 bases from J, with 9 bases in between. There are 13 residues in the CDR3.

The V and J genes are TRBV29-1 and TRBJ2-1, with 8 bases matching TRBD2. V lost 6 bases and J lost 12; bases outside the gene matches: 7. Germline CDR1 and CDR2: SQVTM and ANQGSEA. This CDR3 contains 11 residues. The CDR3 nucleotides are TGCAGCGTCCGAGCGGGAGAGGGGCAGTTCTTC. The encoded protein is CSVRAGEGQFF.

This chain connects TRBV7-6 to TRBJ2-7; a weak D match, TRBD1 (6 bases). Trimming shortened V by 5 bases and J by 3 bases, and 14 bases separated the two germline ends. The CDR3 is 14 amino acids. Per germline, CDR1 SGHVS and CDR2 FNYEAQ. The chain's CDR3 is CASSNQVRGYEQYF. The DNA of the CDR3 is TGTGCCAGCAGCAACCAAGTCAGGGGCTACGAGCAGTACTTC.

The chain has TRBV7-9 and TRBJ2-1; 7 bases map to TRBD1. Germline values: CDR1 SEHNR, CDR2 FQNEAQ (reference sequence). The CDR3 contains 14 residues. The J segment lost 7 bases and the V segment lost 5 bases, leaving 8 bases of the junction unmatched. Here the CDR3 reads CASSPRQGFNEQFF. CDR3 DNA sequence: TGTGCCAGCAGCCCCCGACAGGGTTTTAATGAGCAGTTCTTC.

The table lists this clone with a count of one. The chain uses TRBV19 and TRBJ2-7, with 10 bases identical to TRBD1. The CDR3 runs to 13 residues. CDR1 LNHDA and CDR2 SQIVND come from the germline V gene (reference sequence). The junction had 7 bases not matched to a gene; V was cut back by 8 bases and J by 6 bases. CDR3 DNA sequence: TGTGCCAGTTCGGGACAGGGGTACCGCGAGCAGTACTTC. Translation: CASSGQGYREQYF.

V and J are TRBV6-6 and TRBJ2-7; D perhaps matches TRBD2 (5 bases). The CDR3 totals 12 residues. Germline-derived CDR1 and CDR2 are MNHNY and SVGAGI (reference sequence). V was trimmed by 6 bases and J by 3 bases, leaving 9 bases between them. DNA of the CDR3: TGTGCCAGCAGAGAAGGGAGCTACGAGCAGTACTTC. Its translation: CASREGSYEQYF.

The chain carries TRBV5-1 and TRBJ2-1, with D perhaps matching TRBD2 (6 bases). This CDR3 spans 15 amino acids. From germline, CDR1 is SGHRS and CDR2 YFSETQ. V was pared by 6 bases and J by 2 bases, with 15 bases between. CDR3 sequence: CASNLSPSAYNEQFF. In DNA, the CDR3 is TGCGCCAGCAACCTGAGTCCTAGCGCCTACAATGAGCAGTTCTTC.

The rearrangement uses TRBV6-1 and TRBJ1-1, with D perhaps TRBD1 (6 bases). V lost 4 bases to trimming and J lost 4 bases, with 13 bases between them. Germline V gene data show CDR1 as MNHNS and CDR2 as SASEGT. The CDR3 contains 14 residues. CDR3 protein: CASSAGQTFTEAFF. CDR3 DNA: TGTGCCAGCAGTGCCGGACAGACTTTCACTGAAGCTTTCTTT.

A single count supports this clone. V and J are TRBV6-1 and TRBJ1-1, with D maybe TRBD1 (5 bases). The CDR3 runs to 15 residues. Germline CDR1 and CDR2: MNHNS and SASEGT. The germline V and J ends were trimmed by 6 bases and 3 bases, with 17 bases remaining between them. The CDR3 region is CASSRAGWRDTEAFF. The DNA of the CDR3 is TGTGCCAGCAGCAGAGCAGGGTGGAGGGACACTGAAGCTTTCTTT.

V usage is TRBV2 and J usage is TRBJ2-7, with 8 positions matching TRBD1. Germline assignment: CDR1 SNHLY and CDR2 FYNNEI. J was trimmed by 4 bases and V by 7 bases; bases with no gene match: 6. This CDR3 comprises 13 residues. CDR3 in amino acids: CASTGTGSYEQYF. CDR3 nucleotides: TGTGCCAGCACCGGGACAGGTAGTTACGAGCAGTACTTC. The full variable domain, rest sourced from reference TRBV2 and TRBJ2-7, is EPEVTQTPSHQVTQMGQEVILRCVPISNHLYFYWYRQILGQKVEFLVSFYNNEISEKSEIFDDQFSVERPDGSNFTLKIRSTKLEDSAMYFCASTGTGSYEQYFGPGTRLTVT.